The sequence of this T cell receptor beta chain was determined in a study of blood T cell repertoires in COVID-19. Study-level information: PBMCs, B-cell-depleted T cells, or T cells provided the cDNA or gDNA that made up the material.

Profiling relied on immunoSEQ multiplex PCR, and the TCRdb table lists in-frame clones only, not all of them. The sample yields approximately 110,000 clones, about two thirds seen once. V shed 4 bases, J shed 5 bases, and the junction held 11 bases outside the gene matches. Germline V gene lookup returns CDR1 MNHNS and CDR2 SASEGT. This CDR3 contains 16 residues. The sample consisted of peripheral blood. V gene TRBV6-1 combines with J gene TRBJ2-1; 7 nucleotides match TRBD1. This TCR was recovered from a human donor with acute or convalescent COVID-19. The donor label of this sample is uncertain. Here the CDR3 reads CASSAGTDVWDNEQFF. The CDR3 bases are TGTGCCAGCAGTGCTGGGACAGATGTTTGGGACAATGAGCAGTTCTTC.